Below, 10 T cell receptor beta chains from the same sample are listed, as sequenced in a study of neoadjuvant nivolumab and ipilimumab in lung cancer. Clones were sequenced by immunoSEQ multiplex PCR, and TCRdb holds only the in-frame ones, with some missing. The profile shows roughly 7,300 clones, more than 80% of them singletons. Sequenced here: tumor tissue, sampled after neoadjuvant nivolumab, alone or with ipilimumab, at or shortly before surgery. These receptors came from an adult with non-small cell lung cancer.

This clone turned up a few times. The genes are TRBV10-3 and TRBJ2-2; D is ambiguous. The germline gives CDR1 ENHRY, CDR2 SYGVKD. Trimming took off 6 bases at V and 5 bases at J, with 13 bases between the two ends. CDR3 size: 14 residues. CDR3 amino acids: CAISKSSQTGELFF. The CDR3 coding sequence is TGTGCCATCAGCAAAAGTAGCCAAACCGGGGAGCTGTTTTTT.

V is TRBV6-5 and J is TRBJ2-7, with 8 nucleotides matching TRBD1. CDR1 and CDR2 from the germline V gene are MNHEY and SVGAGI. With V trimmed by 6 bases and J by 0 bases, 4 bases remained unmatched. This CDR3 region has 14 residues. The CDR3 nucleotides read TGTGCCAGCAGCAGGGACAGGAGCTCCTACGAGCAGTACTTC. Translation gives CASSRDRSSYEQYF.

In this sample, this clone turned up a few times. The V gene is TRBV2, the J gene TRBJ2-7; no definite D call. The V gene lost 6 bases and the J gene lost 4 bases, with 16 bases spanning the gap. In germline, CDR1 is SNHLY, CDR2 FYNNEI. This CDR3 contains 14 residues. The CDR3 is CASSSRWSSYEQYF. The DNA of the CDR3 is TGTGCCAGCAGCTCCCGCTGGTCATCGTACGAGCAGTACTTC.

The chain joins TRBV5-1 to TRBJ2-7; 7 bases line up with TRBD1. V was pared by 2 bases and J by 2 bases, with 7 bases of the junction left unmatched. CDR3 length equals 15 residues. Germline lookup yields CDR1 SGHRS and CDR2 YFSETQ. CDR3 bases: TGCGCCAGCAGCTTAGAGGGGGACAGCACCTACGAGCAGTACTTC. It translates to CASSLEGDSTYEQYF.

The chain uses TRBV6-1 and TRBJ1-2; no reliable D call. In germline, CDR1 is MNHNS, CDR2 SASEGT. There are 12 residues in the CDR3. The ends were cut back, 6 bases at V and 4 bases at J, with 9 bases in the middle. The CDR3 DNA reads TGTGCCAGCAGACCTGACGTCTATGGCTACACCTTC. It specifies CASRPDVYGYTF.

The chain combines TRBV9 with TRBJ2-7; D perhaps matches TRBD1 (6 bases). Germline loops: CDR1 SGDLS, CDR2 YYNGEE. The CDR3 loop spans 11 amino acids. V lost 4 bases to trimming and J lost 6 bases, with 8 bases between them. CDR3 in DNA: TGTGCCAGCAGCCTAGGGGGCGAGCAGTACTTC. This translates into CASSLGGEQYF.

The rearrangement joins TRBV5-1 to TRBJ1-6; 9 bases match TRBD1. V was clipped by 4 bases and J by 10 bases; unmatched bases: 9. This CDR3 contains 15 residues. CDR1 and CDR2 from the germline V gene are SGHRS and YFSETQ. In DNA form, the CDR3 reads TGCGCCAGCAGCCAGGGACAGGGTGGCCAGTCACCCCTCCACTTT. It codes for CASSQGQGGQSPLHF.

V gene TRBV6-1 combines with J gene TRBJ1-4; no reliable D call. Per germline, CDR1 MNHNS and CDR2 SASEGT. The CDR3 has 15 residues. V dropped 2 bases and J dropped 8 bases, with 15 bases sitting between them. The CDR3 protein is CASSEFSGGREKLFF. Here the CDR3 DNA reads TGTGCCAGCAGTGAATTTTCTGGAGGGCGCGAAAAACTGTTTTTT.

The chain is built from TRBV6-1 and TRBJ2-7; no clear D. Germline V gives CDR1 MNHNS, CDR2 SASEGT. CDR3 length: 11 residues. V was cut by 4 bases and J by 2 bases, with 3 bases left in between. The CDR3 DNA is TGTGCCAGCAGTGGACCCTACGAGCAGTACTTC. Translating it yields CASSGPYEQYF.

This clone was observed a handful of times. The V call is TRBV11-3, the J call TRBJ2-1; the D call may be TRBD1 or TRBD2 (5 bases each). Germline V CDR1 and CDR2: SGHNT, YENEEA. V was clipped by 1 base and J by 5 bases, with 6 bases between them. The CDR3 runs 13 residues. This CDR3 reads CASSLGDDNEQFF. Written as DNA, the CDR3 is TGTGCCAGCAGCTTAGGGGACGACAATGAGCAGTTCTTC. Together with reference TRBV11-3 and TRBJ2-1, the CDR3 gives the full variable domain: EAGVVQSPRYKIIEKKQPVAFWCNPISGHNTLYWYLQNLGQGPELLIRYENEEAVDDSQLPKDRFSAERLKGVDSTLKIQPAELGDSAVYLCASSLGDDNEQFFGPGTRLTVL.